These 22 T cell receptor beta chains were sequenced from one sample in a study of T cell repertoires in cytomegalovirus infection. MiXCR, applied by TCRdb to the reads, yields one record per CDR3 protein. The table has about 460,000 distinct CDR3 sequences, 11% seen once; the top ten hold about 10%. The material sequenced was PBMCs. Source of these receptors: a human donor in good health (CMV status not recorded). Some clones in this sample may be carry-over from other donors' samples.

This chain joins TRBV28 and TRBJ1-4; D call uncertain. Trimming removed 4 bases at V and 5 bases at J, with 14 bases between. Germline V gene lookup returns CDR1 MDHEN and CDR2 SYDVKM. The CDR3 extends over 15 amino acids. The CDR3 DNA sequence: TGTGCCAGCAGTTCCCGAGGGTCCTACAATGAAAAACTGTTTTTT. Protein product: CASSSRGSYNEKLFF.

This clonotype was counted ten times or more. The chain recombines TRBV18 with TRBJ1-5; no definite D call. In germline, CDR1 is KGHSH, CDR2 LQKENI. V lost 3 bases to trimming and J lost 3 bases, with 9 bases between them. CDR3 length: 14 amino acids. DNA for the CDR3: TGTGCCAGCTCACCTCGAGACCACAATCAGCCCCAGCATTTT. This encodes CASSPRDHNQPQHF.

Ten or more counts support this clonotype. This chain uses TRBV5-5 with TRBJ2-3, with a possible D match to TRBD1 (5 bases). Germline values: CDR1 SGHKS, CDR2 YYEKEE (reference sequence). The CDR3 runs to 13 residues. Trimming cost V 1 base and J 5 bases, with 8 bases left between them. The CDR3 DNA reads as TGTGCCAGCAGCTTGAGACAGCTAGATACGCAGTATTTT. It encodes CASSLRQLDTQYF.

Only a few counts were recorded for this clonotype. The V call is TRBV24-1, the J call TRBJ2-3; the match to TRBD2 covers 7 bases. Germline V gene lookup returns CDR1 KGHDR and CDR2 SFDVKD. V gave up 7 bases and J gave up 2 bases; unmatched junction bases: 11. This CDR3 spans 16 amino acids. CDR3 nucleotides: TGTGCCACCAGCGTCCGGACTAGAACTCTCACAGATACGCAGTATTTT. Protein: CATSVRTRTLTDTQYF.

This clonotype was counted ten times or more. The V call is TRBV5-6, the J call TRBJ1-3; the D is unclear. V shed 3 bases and J shed 0 bases, with 10 bases lying between them. Germline CDR1 is SGHDT and CDR2 is YYEEEE. This CDR3 spans 15 amino acids. CDR3 loop: CASSSGLFSGNTIYF. CDR3 DNA: TGTGCCAGCAGCTCAGGACTTTTCTCTGGAAACACCATATATTTT.

The chain joins TRBV4-1 to TRBJ2-2; tentative D call: TRBD2 (5 bases). Between the trimmed V and J ends, which lost 1 base and 5 bases, there was a span of 11 bases. Per germline, CDR1 MGHRA and CDR2 YSYEKL. The CDR3 runs 15 residues. The CDR3 sequence is CASSQGTARTGELFF. The CDR3 DNA sequence: TGCGCCAGCAGCCAAGGGACTGCCCGAACCGGGGAGCTGTTTTTT.

This clonotype was found many times. This rearrangement joins TRBV28 to TRBJ2-2; possibly TRBD2 for D (6 bases). This CDR3 has 18 residues. V lost 2 bases, J lost 1 base, and 17 bases lay in between. CDR1 MDHEN and CDR2 SYDVKM come from the germline V gene. The DNA for the CDR3 is TGTGCCAGCAGTTTAGCCCTCTGGGGGAGGAAGAACACCGGGGAGCTGTTTTTT. This sequence encodes CASSLALWGRKNTGELFF.

This clonotype appeared many times. V and J are TRBV7-2 and TRBJ2-3; 13 nucleotides match TRBD2. J gave up 1 base and V 5 bases, and 6 bases lay outside the gene matches. The CDR3 consists of 17 residues. Germline CDR1 SGHTA, CDR2 FQGNSA. The CDR3 DNA sequence: TGTGCCAGCAGCGTCCGACTAGCGGGAGGAGGCACAGATACGCAGTATTTT. Translated: CASSVRLAGGGTDTQYF. Supplemented by reference TRBV7-2 and TRBJ2-3, the full variable domain reads GAGVSQSPSNKVTEKGKDVELRCDPISGHTALYWYRQSLGQGLEFLIYFQGNSAPDKSGLPSDRFSAERTGGSVSTLTIQRTQQEDSAVYLCASSVRLAGGGTDTQYFGPGTRLTVL.

This clonotype was picked up a small number of times. J is TRBJ2-7 and V is TRBV20-1, with 9 bases that match TRBD2. The CDR3 runs 15 residues. Germline V gene lookup returns CDR1 DFQATT and CDR2 SNEGSKA (reference sequence). V was clipped by 6 bases and J by 7 bases; unmatched bases: 16. Here the CDR3 reads CSATPLAGAAREQYF. For the CDR3, the DNA is TGCAGTGCAACACCATTAGCGGGAGCGGCTCGAGAGCAGTACTTC.

This clonotype has at least ten counts. The CDR3 DNA reads TGTGCCAGCAGCTCCGGGACTGATGGCTACACCTTC. Translated, it gives CASSSGTDGYTF. The rearrangement links TRBV7-6 to TRBJ1-2; TRBD1 is a possible D gene (5 bases). This CDR3 has 12 amino acids. The ends were cut back, 4 bases at V and 6 bases at J, with 9 bases in the middle. Germline V gives CDR1 SGHVS, CDR2 FNYEAQ.

This clonotype was seen ten or more times. The germline gene is not matched at one end of the junction; a read error may be the cause. The chain recombines TRBV19 with TRBJ2-7; D is unclear. Germline V CDR1 and CDR2: LNHDA, SQIVND (reference sequence). CDR3 length equals 14 residues. The CDR3 DNA follows: TGTGCCAGTAGTGAGACGGATATCTCCCACGAGCAGTACTTC. It translates to CASSETDISHEQYF.

This clonotype occurred a few times. The V gene is TRBV20-1, the J gene TRBJ2-1, with 9 nucleotides matching TRBD1. This CDR3 has 14 amino acids. From germline, CDR1 is DFQATT and CDR2 SNEGSKA (reference sequence). Trimming at V came to 4 bases and at J to 2 bases, leaving 3 bases not matched to a gene. CDR3 region: CSANRDRAYNEQFF. The CDR3 DNA sequence: TGCAGTGCTAACCGGGACAGGGCCTACAATGAGCAGTTCTTC.

This rearrangement joins TRBV20-1 to TRBJ2-7; 9 bases are shared with TRBD2. The CDR3 is 15 amino acids. CDR1 is DFQATT and CDR2 is SNEGSKA in the germline V gene (reference sequence). Trimming took 4 bases from V and 2 from J; bases not matched to a gene: 9. The CDR3 loop is CSANPGTSSTYEQYF. The DNA for the CDR3 is TGCAGTGCTAACCCCGGGACTAGCAGCACCTACGAGCAGTACTTC.

This clonotype showed up just a few times. The chain links TRBV12-3 or TRBV12-4 to TRBJ2-3; D is perhaps TRBD2 (6 bases). V lost 3 bases and J 1 base, leaving 11 bases between the germline ends. CDR3 length equals 15 residues. The CDR3 spells CASSFSGGGTDTQYF. CDR3 sequence (DNA): TGTGCCAGCAGTTTTAGCGGCGGGGGCACAGATACGCAGTATTTT.

This clonotype appeared many times. The V call is TRBV12-3 or TRBV12-4, the J call TRBJ1-5; TRBD1 might be the D (5 bases). The CDR3 loop spans 14 amino acids. Trimming took off 5 bases at V and 6 bases at J, with 14 bases between the two ends. In nucleotides, the CDR3 is TGTGCCAGCAGTCTAAAGGGGCAGGTTCAGCCCCAGCATTTT. It yields the protein CASSLKGQVQPQHF.

In this sample, this clonotype turned up many times. The V and J genes are TRBV5-1 and TRBJ2-1; 11 bases map to TRBD2. V shed 4 bases, J shed 7 bases, and the junction held 10 bases outside the gene matches. This CDR3 is 16 amino acids long. Looked up from germline, CDR1 is SGHRS and CDR2 is YFSETQ. In nucleotides, the CDR3 is TGCGCCAGCAGCCCCCGTGGTAGCGGGGGGGCAAATGAGCAGTTCTTC. It codes for CASSPRGSGGANEQFF.

This clonotype was observed at least ten times. This chain connects TRBV19 to TRBJ2-1, with 9 bases lining up with TRBD2. V lost 5 bases to trimming and J lost 5 bases; unmatched junction nucleotides: 10. Germline values: CDR1 LNHDA, CDR2 SQIVND (reference sequence). The CDR3 extends over 16 amino acids. Here the CDR3 DNA reads TGTGCCAGTAGTCCCGGGGTAGCGGGGGAAAACAATGAGCAGTTCTTC. Its protein product is CASSPGVAGENNEQFF.

This clonotype showed up just a few times. The chain employs TRBV14 and TRBJ1-2; D ambiguous. CDR1 is SGHDN, CDR2 FVKESK, per germline. The CDR3 covers 13 residues. V shed 1 base and J shed 7 bases, with 10 bases lying between them. In DNA form, the CDR3 reads TGTGCCAGCAGCCAAGGAGTGGGGTTTGGCTACACCTTC. Translating gives CASSQGVGFGYTF.

The chain links TRBV20-1 to TRBJ2-1, with 8 nucleotides matching TRBD1. The CDR3 is 14 amino acids. V was clipped by 7 bases and J by 4 bases; unmatched bases: 9. The V gene's germline CDR1 is DFQATT and CDR2 SNEGSKA (reference sequence). The CDR3 DNA sequence: TGCAGTGTCAGCCGGGACAGGAATTACAATGAGCAGTTCTTC. The encoded protein is CSVSRDRNYNEQFF.

This clonotype showed up many times. The chain carries TRBV11-2 and TRBJ2-1; 9 nucleotides agree with TRBD2. Germline loops: CDR1 SGHAT, CDR2 FQNNGV. J lost 1 base, V lost 0 bases, and 4 bases had no gene match. The CDR3 runs to 17 residues. CDR3 in DNA: TGTGCCAGCAGCTTAGATCGAGCGGGAGGTTCCTACAATGAGCAGTTCTTC. It translates to CASSLDRAGGSYNEQFF. Full variable domain (rest looked up from reference TRBV11-2 and TRBJ2-1): EAGVAQSPRYKIIEKRQSVAFWCNPISGHATLYWYQQILGQGPKLLIQFQNNGVVDDSQLPKDRFSAERLKGVDSTLKIQPAKLEDSAVYLCASSLDRAGGSYNEQFFGPGTRLTVL.

This clonotype was seen repeatedly, ten times or more. The chain combines TRBV7-3 with TRBJ2-3, with TRBD2 matching 11 bases. The V segment lost 2 bases and the J segment 3 bases; nucleotides outside the gene matches: 4. The germline V gene encodes CDR1 SGHTA and CDR2 FQGTGA. This CDR3 contains 16 residues. The CDR3 sequence: CASSLLAGGVTDTQYF. The CDR3 DNA sequence: TGTGCCAGCAGCTTACTAGCGGGAGGCGTGACAGATACGCAGTATTTT.

This clonotype was found a few times. The V and J genes are TRBV12-3 or TRBV12-4 and TRBJ1-6; D is unresolved. CDR3 length equals 13 residues. Trimming left V 3 bases short and J 9 bases short, with 9 bases between. The CDR3 DNA follows: TGTGCCAGCAGTTTGAAGGGTGGTTCACCCCTCCACTTT. Translated, it gives CASSLKGGSPLHF.